Presented here are 8 T cell receptor beta chains from one specimen sequenced in a study of tumor and adjacent non-tumor tissue in lung cancer. TCRbeta libraries were built with three rounds of nested PCR, modified from ARM-PCR. TCRdb ran MiXCR on the multiplex PCR reads and lists one entry per CDR3 protein. The sample has 94,000 or so distinct CDR3 sequences; more than 65% are singletons. No cell sorting was done before RNA was extracted from the tissue. Distant lung tissue was collected more than 3 cm away from the tumor edge. Sequences were obtained from distant non-tumor lung tissue. These receptor sequences come from a woman aged 45-65 years with non-small cell lung cancer.

Regarding this clonotype: A single base separates this from a much larger clone, so it may be a read error. The CDR3 DNA reads as TGCAGGGTATCCGGGACTAGCGGGATCGCTGCCTACAATGAGCAGTTCTTC. Translation: CRVSGTSGIAAYNEQFF. This chain uses TRBV20-1 with TRBJ2-1, with TRBD2 matching 13 bases. The germline CDR1 and CDR2 sequences are DFQATT and SNEGSKA (reference sequence). This CDR3 spans 17 amino acids.

As concerns this clonotype: This is likely a read error, given that the CDR3 carries no conserved phenylalanine or tryptophan at its end. V usage is TRBV29-1 and J usage is TRBJ2-1; 7 bases are a match to TRBD2. Germline CDR1 and CDR2: SQVTM and ANQGSEA. The CDR3 consists of 16 residues. CDR3 DNA: TGCAGCATTGAAGATCCCCAGTGGGAGGGTTACAATGAGCAGTTCCTC. As protein: CSIEDPQWEGYNEQFL.

J is TRBJ2-7 and V is TRBV6-5, with D hard to call. CDR1 is MNHEY, CDR2 SVGAGI, per germline. The CDR3 consists of 14 residues. The V gene lost 8 bases and the J gene lost 2 bases, with 16 bases spanning the gap. This CDR3 is CASDFGSRAYEQYF. DNA of the CDR3: TGTGCCAGCGACTTTGGGTCCCGAGCCTACGAGCAGTACTTC.

Points on this clonotype: The junction departs from germline at one end; a sequencing error may be responsible. The chain joins TRBV28 to TRBJ1-5; 9 bases fit TRBD1. Germline V gene lookup returns CDR1 MDHEN and CDR2 SYDVKM. There are 15 residues in the CDR3. CDR3 residues: CASRNPQGATQPQHF. CDR3 DNA sequence: TGTGCCAGCCGGAACCCACAGGGGGCGACTCAGCCCCAGCACTTT.

Comments on this clonotype: The junction does not match germline at one end; this may be a read error. J is TRBJ2-2 and V is TRBV12-3 or TRBV12-4; 7 nucleotides agree with TRBD2. This CDR3 is 15 amino acids long. For the CDR3, the DNA is TGTGCCAGCAGAGAGGGCGGGAGCGGGGCCGGGGAGCTGTCTTTT. It is translated as CASREGGSGAGELSF.

Concerning this clonotype itself: A much larger clone differs by one base, so this may be a read error. The chain is built from TRBV20-1 and TRBJ2-7, with TRBD1 matching over 8 bases. This CDR3 has 15 residues. CDR1 is DFQATT and CDR2 is SNEGSKA in the germline V gene (reference sequence). The J segment lost 4 bases and the V segment lost 3 bases, leaving 11 bases of the junction unmatched. CDR3 sequence reads: CSARSAGGPIYEQYF. CDR3 DNA: TGCAGTGCTAGGTCGGCAGGGGGCCCCATTTACGAGCAGTACTTC.

Notes on this clonotype: Its ends do not fully match the called genes, so a read error is possible. V is TRBV4-1 and J is TRBJ1-6; D ambiguous. The CDR3 covers 18 residues. Germline assignment: CDR1 MGHRA and CDR2 YSYEKL. The CDR3 loop is CASSQDPHTETYNSSLHF. CDR3 in DNA: TGCGCCAGCAGTCAAGACCCTCATACAGAGACCTATAATTCATCCCTCCACTTT.

The J gene is TRBJ2-3, the V gene TRBV6-1, with TRBD2 as a possible D gene (5 bases). The CDR3 length is 14 residues. The germline CDR1 and CDR2 sequences are MNHNS and SASEGT. The germline V and J ends were trimmed by 6 bases and 14 bases, with 24 bases remaining between them. The CDR3 DNA is TGTGCCAGCAGGCTCGGACTGGCAACGGATACCCTGTATTTT. It yields the protein CASRLGLATDTLYF.